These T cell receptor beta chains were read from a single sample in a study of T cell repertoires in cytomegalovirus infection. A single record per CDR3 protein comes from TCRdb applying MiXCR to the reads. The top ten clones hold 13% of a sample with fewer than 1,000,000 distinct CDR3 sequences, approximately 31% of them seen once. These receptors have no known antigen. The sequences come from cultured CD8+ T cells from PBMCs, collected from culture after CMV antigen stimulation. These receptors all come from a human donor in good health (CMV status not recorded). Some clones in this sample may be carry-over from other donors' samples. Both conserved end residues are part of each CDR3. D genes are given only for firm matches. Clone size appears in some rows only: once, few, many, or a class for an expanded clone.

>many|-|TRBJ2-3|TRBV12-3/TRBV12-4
CASSLADTRTTDTQYF
TGTGCCAGCAGTTTAGCGGATACTCGGACCACAGATACGCAGTATTTT
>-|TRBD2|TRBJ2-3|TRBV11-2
CVSSPRLAGAFHDTQYF
TGTGTCAGCAGCCCTCGACTAGCGGGGGCTTTCCACGATACGCAGTATTTT
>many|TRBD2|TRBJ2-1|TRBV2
CASSEALLAGGPDEQFF
TGTGCCAGCAGTGAAGCGCTTCTAGCGGGGGGGCCCGATGAGCAGTTCTTC
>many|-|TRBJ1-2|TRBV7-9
CASSLAVDTLNYGYTF
TGTGCCAGCAGCTTAGCTGTGGACACCCTTAACTATGGCTACACCTTC
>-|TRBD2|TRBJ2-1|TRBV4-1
CASSQRISGGYNEQFF
TGCGCCAGCAGCCAACGGATTAGCGGGGGTTACAATGAGCAGTTCTTC
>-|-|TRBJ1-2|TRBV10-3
CAISEGGIYGYTF
TGTGCCATCAGTGAAGGCGGTATATACGGCTACACCTTC
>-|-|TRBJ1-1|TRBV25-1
CASSVAGLNTEAFF
TGTGCCAGCAGTGTGGCAGGGCTGAACACTGAAGCTTTCTTT
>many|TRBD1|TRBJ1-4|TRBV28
CASRSPPGTGDEKLFF
TGTGCCAGCAGATCCCCCCCCGGGACAGGGGATGAAAAACTGTTTTTT
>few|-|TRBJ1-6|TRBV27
CASSPSPSYNSPLHF
TGTGCCAGCAGTCCTAGCCCTAGCTATAATTCACCCCTCCACTTT
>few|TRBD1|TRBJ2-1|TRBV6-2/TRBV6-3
CASSYLSRDRALYNEQFF
TGTGCCAGCAGTTACCTTTCTCGAGACAGGGCCCTCTACAATGAGCAGTTCTTC
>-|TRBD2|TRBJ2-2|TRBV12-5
CASGPTGGSLGGELFF
TGTGCTAGTGGCCCTACCGGCGGGAGTTTAGGCGGGGAGCTGTTTTTT
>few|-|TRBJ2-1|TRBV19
CASSEGGDYNEQFF
TGTGCCAGTAGTGAAGGGGGGGACTACAATGAGCAGTTCTTC
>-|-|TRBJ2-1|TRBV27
CASSYTGIPSSYNEQFF
TGTGCCAGCAGTTACACCGGAATCCCGAGCTCCTACAATGAGCAGTTCTTC
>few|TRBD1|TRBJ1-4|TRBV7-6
CASSLGTTGDVFF
TGTGCCAGCAGCTTGGGAACAACAGGGGACGTTTTTTTT
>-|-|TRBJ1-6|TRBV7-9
CASLNSYNSPLHF
TGTGCCAGCCTGAACTCCTATAATTCACCCCTCCACTTT
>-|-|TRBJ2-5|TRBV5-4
CASSSGGGEHQETQYF
TGTGCCAGCAGCTCGGGTGGCGGGGAGCACCAAGAGACCCAGTACTTC
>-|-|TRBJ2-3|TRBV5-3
CANSLGWTETSSTDTQYF
TGTGCCAACAGCTTGGGGTGGACAGAGACGTCCAGCACAGATACGCAGTATTTT
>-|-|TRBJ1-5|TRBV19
CASSILGNNQPQHF
TGTGCCAGTAGTATCCTGGGGAACAATCAGCCCCAGCATTTT
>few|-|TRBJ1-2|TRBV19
CASGRYGYTF
TGTGCCAGTGGTCGCTATGGCTACACCTTC
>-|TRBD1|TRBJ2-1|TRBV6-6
CASRDRDSLGNEQFF
TGTGCCAGCAGGGATAGGGACAGCCTCGGGAATGAGCAGTTCTTC
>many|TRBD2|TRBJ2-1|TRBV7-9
CASSLVSSGVREQFF
TGTGCCAGCAGCTTAGTGTCTAGCGGGGTCCGTGAGCAGTTCTTC
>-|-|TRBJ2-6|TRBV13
CASSLERAGPLSGANVLTF
TGTGCCAGCAGCTTAGAACGGGCGGGGCCCCTATCTGGGGCCAACGTCCTGACTTTC
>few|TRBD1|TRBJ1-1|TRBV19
CASSIDPWTGNTEAFF
TGTGCCAGTAGTATAGATCCGTGGACAGGGAACACTGAAGCTTTCTTT
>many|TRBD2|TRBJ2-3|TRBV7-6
CASSSPGLAGGPGTDTQYF
TGTGCCAGCAGCTCACCGGGACTAGCGGGGGGGCCAGGCACAGATACGCAGTATTTT